The clone carrying this TCR beta chain occurred a few times. This sample is drawn from a study of cytomegalovirus exposure and HLA in healthy donors. The V end lost 5 bases, the J end lost 0 bases, and 12 bases lay between the germline ends. The CDR3 covers 15 residues. Germline V lookup: CDR1 MNHEY, CDR2 SMNVEV (reference sequence). PCR amplification relied on 60 Vbeta primers (plus 13 Jbeta primers). Repertoires were generated with immunoSEQ multiplex PCR, while TCRdb's copy carries only in-frame clones and drops some. The sample has approximately 110,000 clones; just over 15% are singletons. What was sequenced was PBMCs. The V and J genes are TRBV27 and TRBJ2-3; a weak D match, TRBD1 (5 bases). This TCR was sampled from a woman younger than 30 in good health and CMV-seronegative. The CDR3 DNA is TGTGCCAGCAGTCCCCGACAGACTAGCACAGATACGCAGTATTTT. Amino acid sequence: CASSPRQTSTDTQYF.